This TCR beta chain was profiled in a study of OX40 agonist ivuxolimab in advanced cancers. The CDR3 is 15 residues long. CDR1 and CDR2 from the germline V gene are MNHEY and SVGAGI. The V segment lost 5 bases and the J segment 3 bases; nucleotides outside the gene matches: 6. TCRdb keeps only in-frame clones here, not all; method: immunoSEQ multiplex PCR. The data contain over 75,000 clones, about nine tenths of them singletons. This rearrangement joins TRBV6-5 to TRBJ2-3, with TRBD2 matching 9 bases. The source was CD4+ or CD8+ T cells sorted from blood, collected in a trial of the OX40 agonist ivuxolimab. This TCR derives from an adult with an advanced solid tumor such as melanoma, head and neck, liver or kidney cancer. The CDR3 region is CASSGSGRTTDTQYF. DNA of the CDR3: TGTGCCAGCAGTGGAAGCGGGAGGACTACAGATACGCAGTATTTT.